The source of this T cell receptor beta chain is a study of cytomegalovirus exposure and HLA in healthy donors. Regarding the study as a whole: A missense variant in DCLRE1C was later tied to TCR beta V- and J-gene trimming. Highly shared sequence variants in one cluster were likely a sequencing artifact. According to an earlier analysis, most TCR beta V segments yielded productive rearrangements about 90% or about 30% of the time.

Primers included in the PCR were 60 Vbeta and 13 Jbeta primers. TCRdb's table, derived via immunoSEQ multiplex PCR, lists solely in-frame clones and lacks some. The table has hundreds of thousands of clones, around 80% seen once; the top ten hold nearly 6%. As concerns this clone: The antigen remains undetermined.

The CDR3 loop spans 15 amino acids. Trimming cost V 4 bases and J 6 bases; bases outside gene matches: 6. The germline V gene has CDR1 SGHRS and CDR2 YFSETQ. Sequenced material: PBMCs. This TCR was recovered from a man between 35 and 55 years old in good health and CMV-seropositive. The chain has TRBV5-1 and TRBJ2-2; 10 bases are a match to TRBD2. The CDR3 region has the DNA TGCGCCAGCAGCGCCCTAGCGGGAGCCCCCGGGGAGCTGTTTTTT. Amino acids: CASSALAGAPGELFF.